Presented here are 32 T cell receptor beta chains from one specimen sequenced in a study of post-analysis software for immune sequencing data. Study-wide points: Patients used about 5 TRBV segments, including TRBV5-6, TRBV5-1 and TRBV20-1, more often than controls.

Their specific antigens are unknown. Built from TCR beta cDNA, the libraries had unique molecular identifiers in them. TCRdb reprocessed the PCR reads with MiXCR, giving one entry per CDR3 protein. The repertoire holds fewer than 850,000 distinct CDR3 sequences, with roughly 27% as singletons. The sample was blood. These receptors all stem from a girl aged 5-17 years with multiple sclerosis.

This clonotype occurred once. The chain has TRBV7-2 and TRBJ1-4; 12 nucleotides match TRBD1. This CDR3 is 17 amino acids long. Trimming at V came to 2 bases and at J to 3 bases, leaving 4 bases not matched to a gene. Germline-derived CDR1 and CDR2 are SGHTA and FQGNSA. The DNA of the CDR3 is TGTGCCAGCAGCTTAACGGGACAGGGGGCCTCTAATGAAAAACTGTTTTTT. It yields the protein CASSLTGQGASNEKLFF. The entire variable domain, with the rest obtained from reference TRBV7-2 and TRBJ1-4, is as follows: GAGVSQSPSNKVTEKGKDVELRCDPISGHTALYWYRQSLGQGLEFLIYFQGNSAPDKSGLPSDRFSAERTGGSVSTLTIQRTQQEDSAVYLCASSLTGQGASNEKLFFGSGTQLSVL.

This clonotype was detected a few times. The rearrangement links TRBV29-1 to TRBJ2-5; 7 bases map to TRBD1. Unmatched junction bases numbered 8, after V lost 3 bases and J lost 4 bases. CDR1 SQVTM and CDR2 ANQGSEA come from the germline V gene. The CDR3 consists of 14 residues. The CDR3 sequence is CSVEDRRRGETQYF. CDR3 sequence (DNA): TGCAGCGTTGAGGACAGGAGGCGAGGAGAGACCCAGTACTTC. Looking up the rest from reference TRBV29-1 and TRBJ2-5 gives the full variable domain: SAVISQKPSRDICQRGTSLTIQCQVDSQVTMMFWYRQQPGQSLTLIATANQGSEATYESGFVIDKFPISRPNLTFSTLTVSNMSPEDSSIYLCSVEDRRRGETQYFGPGTRLLVL.

The chain is built from TRBV2 and TRBJ2-7; D possibly uses TRBD1 or TRBD2 (5 bases each). V lost 10 bases and J 2 bases, leaving 12 bases between the germline ends. The germline gives CDR1 SNHLY, CDR2 FYNNEI. This CDR3 has 12 amino acids. CDR3 region: CATRGDPYEQYF. As DNA, the CDR3 is TGTGCCACCCGGGGCGACCCCTACGAGCAGTACTTC.

The chain combines TRBV12-3 or TRBV12-4 with TRBJ2-7, with 7 bases lining up with TRBD2. V was pared by 5 bases and J by 4 bases, with 11 bases of the junction left unmatched. CDR3 size: 15 residues. CDR3 DNA: TGTGCCAGCAGTCCCCGTCGCGGGAGTCTGTACGAGCAGTACTTC. Its protein product is CASSPRRGSLYEQYF.

The chain couples TRBV4-3 to TRBJ2-3; 8 bases agree with TRBD2. Germline CDR1 reads LGHNA; CDR2 reads YSLEER. The length of the CDR3 is 15 residues. V lost 2 bases to trimming and J lost 5 bases; unmatched junction nucleotides: 6. The CDR3 protein is CASSQIAGSGDTQYF. Here the CDR3 DNA reads TGCGCCAGCAGCCAAATAGCGGGGTCAGGAGATACGCAGTATTTT.

Only a few counts were recorded for this clonotype. V and J are TRBV20-1 and TRBJ1-5; the D gene is possibly TRBD1 (5 bases). Deletions cut 6 bases from V and 0 bases from J, with 15 bases between. The CDR3 consists of 15 residues. The germline V gene encodes CDR1 DFQATT and CDR2 SNEGSKA (reference sequence). Written as DNA, the CDR3 is TGCAGTGCCCCCTCGGGGGGGTTTAGCAATCAGCCCCAGCATTTT. It codes for CSAPSGGFSNQPQHF.

This clonotype was detected once. This chain connects TRBV5-1 to TRBJ1-1; D is possibly TRBD1 (5 bases). The CDR3 runs 14 residues. Trimming left V 1 base short and J 8 bases short, with 15 bases between. Germline V gene sequence: CDR1 SGHRS, CDR2 YFSETQ. In DNA, the CDR3 is TGCGCCAGCAGCTTGTACTACGGGGACGTGGAAGCTTTCTTT. Protein product: CASSLYYGDVEAFF. Variable domain in full (rest from reference TRBV5-1 and TRBJ1-1): KAGVTQTPRYLIKTRGQQVTLSCSPISGHRSVSWYQQTPGQGLQFLFEYFSETQRNKGNFPGRFSGRQFSNSRSEMNVSTLELGDSALYLCASSLYYGDVEAFFGQGTRLTVV.

V gene TRBV29-1 combines with J gene TRBJ2-3; TRBD2 agrees at 14 bases. The CDR3 runs to 14 residues. Germline V lookup: CDR1 SQVTM, CDR2 ANQGSEA. V trimming: 6 bases; J trimming: 4 bases; junction bases outside the gene matches: 3. CDR3 residues: CSVRLAGGPDTQYF. Written as DNA, the CDR3 is TGCAGCGTAAGACTAGCGGGAGGGCCAGATACGCAGTATTTT.

The V gene is TRBV20-1, the J gene TRBJ2-1; TRBD1 matches at 11 bases. With 3 bases clipped from V and 3 bases from J, the junction kept 13 bases outside the gene matches. This CDR3 has 18 residues. From germline, CDR1 is DFQATT and CDR2 SNEGSKA (reference sequence). CDR3 sequence: CSARDRGRLAGHYNEQFF. The CDR3 bases are TGCAGTGCTAGGGACAGGGGGCGGCTAGCGGGGCACTACAATGAGCAGTTCTTC.

In this sample, this clonotype turned up a few times. The CDR3 region has the DNA TGCAGTGCTAGCCGCAGGGCGGGAAACACCATATATTTT. The encoded protein is CSASRRAGNTIYF. The chain employs TRBV20-1 and TRBJ1-3; the D gene is possibly TRBD1 (5 bases). Trimming cost V 3 bases and J 4 bases, with 10 bases left between them. CDR1 is DFQATT, CDR2 SNEGSKA, per germline (reference sequence). There are 13 residues in the CDR3.

There are a few counts of this clonotype. The chain employs TRBV29-1 and TRBJ1-2, with 7 bases matching TRBD1. Germline assignment: CDR1 SQVTM and CDR2 ANQGSEA. The CDR3 contains 13 residues. V gave up 3 bases and J gave up 8 bases; unmatched junction bases: 9. The CDR3 loop is CSVEEEGAQGYTF. The DNA for the CDR3 is TGCAGCGTTGAGGAGGAGGGGGCGCAGGGCTACACCTTC.

There are a few counts of this clonotype. V and J are TRBV6-5 and TRBJ2-2; TRBD1 or TRBD2 may be the D gene (5 bases each). The germline V and J ends were trimmed by 8 bases and 7 bases, with 20 bases remaining between them. Germline CDR1 and CDR2: MNHEY and SVGAGI. The CDR3 spans 15 residues. This CDR3 is CASAPGRGMVGELFF. CDR3 sequence (DNA): TGTGCCAGCGCACCGGGACGGGGAATGGTCGGGGAGCTGTTTTTT.

CDR3 sequence: CSVRGVMNTEAFF. For the CDR3, the DNA is TGCAGCGTCCGAGGGGTTATGAACACTGAAGCTTTCTTT. The genes are TRBV29-1 and TRBJ1-1, with a weak D call TRBD1 (5 bases). The CDR3 runs 13 residues. The germline CDR1 and CDR2 sequences are SQVTM and ANQGSEA. The germline V and J ends were trimmed by 6 bases and 0 bases, with 11 bases remaining between them.

This clonotype was recorded a few times. The chain carries TRBV9 and TRBJ1-4; D is undetermined. Germline CDR1 reads SGDLS; CDR2 reads YYNGEE. This CDR3 comprises 14 residues. Trimming cost V 0 bases and J 8 bases, with 11 bases left between them. The CDR3 DNA is TGTGCCAGCAGCGTAGCTCGCAGAGCAGAAAAACTGTTTTTT. This translates into CASSVARRAEKLFF.

This clonotype has a handful of counts. The gene calls are TRBV15 and TRBJ2-5; D possibly corresponds to TRBD1 (6 bases). Germline-derived CDR1 and CDR2 are LNHNV and YYDKDF (reference sequence). This CDR3 has 18 amino acids. Trimming cost V 1 base and J 6 bases, with 24 bases left between them. CDR3 in amino acids: CATSRGRWTETRGKTQYF. The CDR3 DNA sequence: TGTGCCACCAGCAGAGGGAGGTGGACGGAAACGAGGGGGAAGACCCAGTACTTC.

In this sample, this clonotype turned up many times. This chain connects TRBV6-6 to TRBJ2-5; 9 bases line up with TRBD2. Germline V gene data show CDR1 as MNHNY and CDR2 as SVGAGI (reference sequence). The CDR3 runs to 14 residues. Unmatched junction bases numbered 7, after V lost 7 bases and J lost 4 bases. CDR3 nucleotide sequence: TGTGCCAGCACCCAGCGGGGGGAAGGAGAGACCCAGTACTTC. Translating gives CASTQRGEGETQYF.

This chain connects TRBV12-3 or TRBV12-4 to TRBJ1-6; no clear D gene. This CDR3 is built from 14 residues. The germline V and J ends were trimmed by 10 bases and 0 bases, with 10 bases remaining between them. The CDR3 is CATSGVSYNSPLHF. The DNA for the CDR3 is TGTGCCACCTCCGGGGTCTCCTATAATTCACCCCTCCACTTT.

This clonotype has a handful of counts. The chain links TRBV12-3 or TRBV12-4 to TRBJ2-4; 7 positions match TRBD1. The J segment lost 14 bases and the V segment lost 3 bases, leaving 4 bases of the junction unmatched. This CDR3 has 11 residues. CDR3 sequence (DNA): TGTGCCAGCAGTTTCGGCCAGGGGGAGTACTTC. Translation: CASSFGQGEYF.

The V and J genes are TRBV7-2 and TRBJ2-7, with D perhaps being TRBD1 or TRBD2 (7 bases each). CDR1 is SGHTA and CDR2 is FQGNSA in the germline V gene. The CDR3 is 16 residues long. The V end lost 5 bases, the J end lost 2 bases, and 19 bases lay between the germline ends. The CDR3 sequence: CASSPGGAGLAYEQYF. For the CDR3, the DNA is TGTGCCAGCAGCCCAGGGGGGGCGGGCCTAGCCTACGAGCAGTACTTC.

V gene TRBV29-1 combines with J gene TRBJ2-2; D gene ambiguous. V lost 5 bases, J lost 2 bases, and 6 bases lay in between. The CDR3 totals 12 residues. Germline CDR1 SQVTM, CDR2 ANQGSEA. The CDR3 DNA is TGCAGCGTTTGGGGTAACACCGGGGAGCTGTTTTTT. Translated, it gives CSVWGNTGELFF.

On this clonotype: The junction departs from the called germline gene at one end, perhaps through a read error. This chain joins TRBV27 and TRBJ2-3; 11 bases map to TRBD2. CDR1 and CDR2 from the germline V gene are MNHEY and SMNVEV (reference sequence). CDR3 size: 16 residues. CDR3 protein: CAGSNEGLAGTDTQYF. In DNA, the CDR3 is TGTGCCGGCAGTAACGAGGGACTAGCGGGCACAGATACGCAGTATTTT.

CDR3 DNA: TGCAGTGCTAGAGATGCGGGGGATAGCAATCAGCCCCAGCATTTT. As protein: CSARDAGDSNQPQHF. J is TRBJ1-5 and V is TRBV20-1; TRBD1 is a possible D gene (5 bases). Germline values: CDR1 DFQATT, CDR2 SNEGSKA (reference sequence). The germline V and J ends were trimmed by 0 bases and 0 bases, with 9 bases remaining between them. The CDR3 extends over 15 amino acids.

The gene calls are TRBV29-1 and TRBJ2-1, with 8 bases lining up with TRBD1. Germline loops: CDR1 SQVTM, CDR2 ANQGSEA. The CDR3 sequence is 12 residues long. The ends lost 7 bases at V and 5 bases at J; junction bases unmatched: 4. This chain's CDR3 is CSGQGRDNEQFF. The CDR3 DNA reads as TGCAGCGGACAGGGGCGGGACAATGAGCAGTTCTTC.

The table lists this clonotype with many counts. The rearrangement joins TRBV7-2 to TRBJ2-3; 10 bases agree with TRBD2. Germline values: CDR1 SGHTA, CDR2 FQGNSA. V lost 5 bases and J lost 5; bases outside the gene matches: 16. CDR3 length equals 18 residues. This CDR3 reads CASSHLPSGRVAEDTQYF. The CDR3 DNA follows: TGTGCCAGCAGCCACCTCCCCAGCGGGAGGGTCGCCGAAGATACGCAGTATTTT. The full variable domain, rest sourced from reference TRBV7-2 and TRBJ2-3, is GAGVSQSPSNKVTEKGKDVELRCDPISGHTALYWYRQSLGQGLEFLIYFQGNSAPDKSGLPSDRFSAERTGGSVSTLTIQRTQQEDSAVYLCASSHLPSGRVAEDTQYFGPGTRLTVL.

This clonotype was detected a few times. The V call is TRBV6-6, the J call TRBJ2-3, with a weak D call TRBD2 (7 bases). The CDR3 runs to 16 residues. Per the germline V gene, CDR1 is MNHNY and CDR2 is SVGAGI (reference sequence). The V end was cut by 5 bases, the J end by 4 bases, with 19 bases between. The CDR3 DNA sequence: TGTGCCAGCAGTGACGGACGGAGGGGGGGTGCAGATACGCAGTATTTT. Translated: CASSDGRRGGADTQYF.

The chain carries TRBV6-2 or TRBV6-3 and TRBJ2-7; TRBD1 is a possible D gene (5 bases). V lost 6 bases to trimming and J lost 3 bases, with 15 bases between them. The CDR3 totals 14 residues. The germline gives CDR1 MNHEY, CDR2 SVGEGT. CDR3 coding DNA: TGTGCCAGCAGCGCCCCAGGGTTCTACTACGAGCAGTACTTC. This codes for CASSAPGFYYEQYF.

The chain recombines TRBV20-1 with TRBJ2-1; the match to TRBD2 covers 9 bases. Germline V gene data show CDR1 as DFQATT and CDR2 as SNEGSKA (reference sequence). V trimming: 6 bases; J trimming: 4 bases; junction bases outside the gene matches: 13. This CDR3 region has 16 residues. The DNA of the CDR3 is TGCAGTGCCATGGGACTAGCAGGAGGTTCGTACAATGAGCAGTTCTTC. Translation: CSAMGLAGGSYNEQFF.

The chain is built from TRBV10-3 and TRBJ2-7; D not certain. Looked up from germline, CDR1 is ENHRY and CDR2 is SYGVKD. CDR3 length: 16 residues. Trimming took off 2 bases at V and 2 bases at J, with 16 bases between the two ends. This CDR3 reads CAISEMVWRSTYEQYF. The CDR3 DNA sequence: TGTGCCATCAGTGAGATGGTCTGGCGGTCGACCTACGAGCAGTACTTC.

The chain links TRBV10-3 to TRBJ2-1, with TRBD2 identical over 10 bases. Per the germline V gene, CDR1 is ENHRY and CDR2 is SYGVKD. V shed 6 bases, J shed 5 bases, and the junction held 10 bases outside the gene matches. This CDR3 is 16 amino acids long. CDR3 amino acids: CAIREPAGLADNEQFF. DNA for the CDR3: TGTGCCATCAGGGAACCGGCCGGACTAGCGGACAATGAGCAGTTCTTC.

This chain joins TRBV6-1 and TRBJ1-2, with D possibly TRBD1 on 6 matching bases. The germline V gene encodes CDR1 MNHNS and CDR2 SASEGT. The CDR3 has 15 residues. Trimming pared 2 bases from V and 2 bases from J, leaving 12 bases between. This CDR3 reads CASSEPGHHNYGYTF. The CDR3 nucleotides are TGTGCCAGCAGTGAACCGGGACACCACAACTATGGCTACACCTTC.

This chain uses TRBV20-1 with TRBJ2-4; TRBD2 agrees at 9 bases. Germline lookup yields CDR1 DFQATT and CDR2 SNEGSKA (reference sequence). This CDR3 spans 13 amino acids. After removal of 1 base from V and 10 bases from J, the junction contained 5 bases not matched to a gene. CDR3 residues: CSARGAGGWIQYF. The CDR3 coding sequence is TGCAGTGCTAGAGGAGCGGGGGGATGGATTCAGTACTTC.

At least ten counts were recorded for this clonotype. This chain joins TRBV29-1 and TRBJ1-2; TRBD1 aligns across 7 bases. V was pared by 2 bases and J by 1 base, with 4 bases of the junction left unmatched. CDR3 length: 14 amino acids. Germline-derived CDR1 and CDR2 are SQVTM and ANQGSEA. The CDR3 reads CSVEPQGLNYGYTF. The CDR3 coding sequence is TGCAGCGTTGAACCACAGGGGCTTAACTATGGCTACACCTTC.